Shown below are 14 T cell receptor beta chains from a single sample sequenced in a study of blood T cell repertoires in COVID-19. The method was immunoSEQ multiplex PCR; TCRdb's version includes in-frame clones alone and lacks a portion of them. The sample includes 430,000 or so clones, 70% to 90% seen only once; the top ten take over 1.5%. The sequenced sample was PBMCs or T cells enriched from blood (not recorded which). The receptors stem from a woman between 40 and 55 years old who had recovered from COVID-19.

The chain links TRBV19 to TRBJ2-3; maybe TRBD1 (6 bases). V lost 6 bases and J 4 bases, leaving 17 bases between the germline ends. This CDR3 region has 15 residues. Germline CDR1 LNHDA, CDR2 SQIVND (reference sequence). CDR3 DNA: TGTGCCAGTAGCCCTGGACAGAGCACTGCAGATACGCAGTATTTT. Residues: CASSPGQSTADTQYF.

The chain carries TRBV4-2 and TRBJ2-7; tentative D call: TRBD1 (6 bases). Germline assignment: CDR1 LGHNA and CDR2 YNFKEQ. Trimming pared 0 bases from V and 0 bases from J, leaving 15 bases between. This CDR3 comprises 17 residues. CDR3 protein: CASSQDIRQVFSYEQYF. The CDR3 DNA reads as TGTGCCAGCAGCCAAGATATACGACAGGTCTTCTCCTACGAGCAGTACTTC.

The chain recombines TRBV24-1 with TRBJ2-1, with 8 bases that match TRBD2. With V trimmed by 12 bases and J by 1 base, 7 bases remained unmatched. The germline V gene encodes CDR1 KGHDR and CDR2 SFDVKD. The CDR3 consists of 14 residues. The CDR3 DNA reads TGTGCCCCCTGCGGCGGGAGGTCCTACAATGAGCAGTTCTTC. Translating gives CAPCGGRSYNEQFF.

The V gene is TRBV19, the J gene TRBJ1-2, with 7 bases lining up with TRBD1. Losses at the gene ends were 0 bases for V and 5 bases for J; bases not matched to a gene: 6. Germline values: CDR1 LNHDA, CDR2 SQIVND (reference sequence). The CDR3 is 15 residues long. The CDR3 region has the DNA TGTGCCAGTAGTATAGATCGGACAGGAACTTATGGCTACACCTTC. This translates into CASSIDRTGTYGYTF.

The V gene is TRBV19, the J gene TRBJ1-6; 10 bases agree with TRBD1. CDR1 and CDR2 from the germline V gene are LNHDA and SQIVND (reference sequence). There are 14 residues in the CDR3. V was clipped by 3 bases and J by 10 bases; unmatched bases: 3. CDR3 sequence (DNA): TGTGCCAGTAGTATCCGGGACAGGGGATCACCCCTCCACTTT. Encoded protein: CASSIRDRGSPLHF.

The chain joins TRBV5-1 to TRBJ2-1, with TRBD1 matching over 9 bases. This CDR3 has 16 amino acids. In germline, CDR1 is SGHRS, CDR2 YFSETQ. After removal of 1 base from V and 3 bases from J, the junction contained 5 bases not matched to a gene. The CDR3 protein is CASSLSGTGNYNEQFF. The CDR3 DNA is TGCGCCAGCAGCTTGTCCGGGACAGGGAACTACAATGAGCAGTTCTTC.

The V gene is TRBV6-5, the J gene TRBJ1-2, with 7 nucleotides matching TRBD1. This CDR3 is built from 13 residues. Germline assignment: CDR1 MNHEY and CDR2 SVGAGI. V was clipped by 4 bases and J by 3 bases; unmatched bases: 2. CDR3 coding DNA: TGTGCCAGCAGTTCCAGGGGGTACTATGGCTACACCTTC. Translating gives CASSSRGYYGYTF.

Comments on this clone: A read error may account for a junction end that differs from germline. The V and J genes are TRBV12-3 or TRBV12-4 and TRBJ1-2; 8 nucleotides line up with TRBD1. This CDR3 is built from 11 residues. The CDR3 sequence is CASSTRAGQDF. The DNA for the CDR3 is TGTGCCAGCAGTACTAGAGCGGGACAGGACTTC.

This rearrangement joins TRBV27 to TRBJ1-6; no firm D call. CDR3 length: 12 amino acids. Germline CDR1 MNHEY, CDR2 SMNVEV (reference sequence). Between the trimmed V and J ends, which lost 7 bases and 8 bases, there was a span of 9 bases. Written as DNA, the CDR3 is TGTGCCAGCACCGAGGGAGATTCACCCCTCCACTTT. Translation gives CASTEGDSPLHF.

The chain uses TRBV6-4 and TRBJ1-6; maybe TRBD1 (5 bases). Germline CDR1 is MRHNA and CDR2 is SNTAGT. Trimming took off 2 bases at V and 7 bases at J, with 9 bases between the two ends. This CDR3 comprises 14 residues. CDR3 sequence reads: CASSDRGGNSPLHF. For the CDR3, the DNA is TGTGCCAGCAGTGACAGGGGTGGGAATTCACCCCTCCACTTT.

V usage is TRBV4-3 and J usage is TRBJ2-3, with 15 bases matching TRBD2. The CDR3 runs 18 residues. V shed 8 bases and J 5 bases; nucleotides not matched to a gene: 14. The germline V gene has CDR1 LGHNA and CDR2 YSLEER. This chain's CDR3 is CASATGLAGGLSLDTQYF. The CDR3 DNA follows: TGCGCCAGCGCGACGGGACTAGCGGGAGGCCTTTCGTTAGATACGCAGTATTTT.

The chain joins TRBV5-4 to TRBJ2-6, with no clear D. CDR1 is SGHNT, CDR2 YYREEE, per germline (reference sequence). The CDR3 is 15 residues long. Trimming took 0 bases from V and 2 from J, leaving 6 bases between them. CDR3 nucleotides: TGTGCCAGCAGCTTGGGCCCTACTGGGGCCAACGTCCTGACTTTC. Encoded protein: CASSLGPTGANVLTF.

Written as DNA, the CDR3 is TGTGCCAGCAGCCGCCTCTCCGATACGCAGTATTTT. As protein: CASSRLSDTQYF. The rearrangement uses TRBV7-8 and TRBJ2-3; D is undetermined. V gave up 5 bases and J gave up 6 bases, with 9 bases separating them. Germline V gene sequence: CDR1 SGHVS, CDR2 FQNEAQ. This CDR3 spans 12 amino acids.

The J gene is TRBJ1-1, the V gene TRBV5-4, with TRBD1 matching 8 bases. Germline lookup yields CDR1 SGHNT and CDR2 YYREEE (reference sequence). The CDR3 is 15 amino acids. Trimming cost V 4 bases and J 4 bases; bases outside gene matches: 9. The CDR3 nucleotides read TGTGCCAGCAGCCCTGGACAGGGAAGGCGCACTGAAGCTTTCTTT. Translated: CASSPGQGRRTEAFF.